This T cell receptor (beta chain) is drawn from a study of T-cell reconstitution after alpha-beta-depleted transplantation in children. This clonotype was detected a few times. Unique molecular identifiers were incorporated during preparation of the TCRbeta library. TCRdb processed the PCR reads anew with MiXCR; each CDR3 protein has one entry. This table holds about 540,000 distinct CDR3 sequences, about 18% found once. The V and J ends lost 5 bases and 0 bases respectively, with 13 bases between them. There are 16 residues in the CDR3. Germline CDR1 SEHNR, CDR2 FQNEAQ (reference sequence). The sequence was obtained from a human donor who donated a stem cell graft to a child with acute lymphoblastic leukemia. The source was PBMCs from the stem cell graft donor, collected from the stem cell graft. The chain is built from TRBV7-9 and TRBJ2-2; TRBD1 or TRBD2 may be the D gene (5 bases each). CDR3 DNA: TGTGCCAGCAGCCCCCGGGACGAAACGAACACCGGGGAGCTGTTTTTT. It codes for CASSPRDETNTGELFF.